The source of this T cell receptor (beta chain) is a study of shared clonotypes between healthy human individuals. Study-wide findings and caveats: Generally, estimated richness proved larger in naive subsets than it did in memory subsets.

The CD4+ fraction was divided into a CD45RA+ naive subset and a CD45RA-negative memory subset. For this clone: Its target is not known.

Produced via immunoSEQ multiplex PCR; TCRdb's table is partial and in-frame only. The repertoire holds a few million clones, 90% to 95% seen once, with 0.14% in the top ten. Germline-derived CDR1 and CDR2 are SGHRS and YFSETQ. The CDR3 spans 19 residues. The junction had 8 bases not matched to a gene; V was cut back by 2 bases and J by 0 bases. What was sequenced was naive CD4+ T cells sorted from blood. The subset denotes: CD45RA+ positively selected. The chain recombines TRBV5-1 with TRBJ2-3; TRBD2 agrees at 14 bases. The receptor was isolated from a man in his late teens or twenties in good health. This chain's CDR3 is CASSFYGLAGGFSTDTQYF. The CDR3 bases are TGCGCCAGCAGCTTCTACGGACTAGCGGGAGGATTTAGCACAGATACGCAGTATTTT.